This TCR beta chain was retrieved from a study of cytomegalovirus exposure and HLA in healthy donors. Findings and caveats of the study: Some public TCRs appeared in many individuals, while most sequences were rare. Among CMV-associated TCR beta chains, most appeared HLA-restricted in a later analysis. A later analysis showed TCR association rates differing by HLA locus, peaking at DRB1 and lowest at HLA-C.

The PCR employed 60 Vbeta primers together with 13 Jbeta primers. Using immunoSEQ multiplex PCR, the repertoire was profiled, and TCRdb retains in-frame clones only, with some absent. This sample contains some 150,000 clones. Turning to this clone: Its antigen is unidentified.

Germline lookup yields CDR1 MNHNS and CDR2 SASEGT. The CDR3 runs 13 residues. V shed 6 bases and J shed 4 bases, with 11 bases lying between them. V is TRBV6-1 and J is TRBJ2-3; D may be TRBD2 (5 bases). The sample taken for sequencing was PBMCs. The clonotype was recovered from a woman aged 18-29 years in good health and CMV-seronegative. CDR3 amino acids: CASRFRAADTQYF. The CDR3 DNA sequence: TGTGCCAGCAGGTTCAGAGCGGCAGATACGCAGTATTTT.